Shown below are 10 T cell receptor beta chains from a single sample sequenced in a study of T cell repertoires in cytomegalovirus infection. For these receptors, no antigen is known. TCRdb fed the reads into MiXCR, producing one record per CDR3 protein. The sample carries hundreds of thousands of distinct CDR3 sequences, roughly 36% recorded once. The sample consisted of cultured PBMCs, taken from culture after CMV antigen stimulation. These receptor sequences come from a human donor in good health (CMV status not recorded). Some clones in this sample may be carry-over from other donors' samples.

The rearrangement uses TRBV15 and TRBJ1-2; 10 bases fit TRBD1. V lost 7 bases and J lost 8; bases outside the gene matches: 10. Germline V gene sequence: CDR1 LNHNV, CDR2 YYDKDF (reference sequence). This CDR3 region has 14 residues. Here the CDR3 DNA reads TGTGCCACCAACGCCGGGACAGGGGTCTTCGGCTACACCTTC. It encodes CATNAGTGVFGYTF.

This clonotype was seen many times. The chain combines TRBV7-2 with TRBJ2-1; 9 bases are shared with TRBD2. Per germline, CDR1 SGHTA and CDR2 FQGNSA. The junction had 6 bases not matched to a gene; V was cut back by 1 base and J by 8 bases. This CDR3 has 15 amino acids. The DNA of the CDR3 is TGTGCCAGCAGCTTAGTTCAGCGGGGGGTGGATGAGCAGTTCTTC. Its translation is CASSLVQRGVDEQFF.

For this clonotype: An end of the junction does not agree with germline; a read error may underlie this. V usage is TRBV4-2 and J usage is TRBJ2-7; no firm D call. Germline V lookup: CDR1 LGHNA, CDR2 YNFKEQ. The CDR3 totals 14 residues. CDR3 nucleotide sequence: TGTGCCAGCAGTCACACCGACCCCTCCGACGAGCAGTACTTC. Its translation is CASSHTDPSDEQYF.

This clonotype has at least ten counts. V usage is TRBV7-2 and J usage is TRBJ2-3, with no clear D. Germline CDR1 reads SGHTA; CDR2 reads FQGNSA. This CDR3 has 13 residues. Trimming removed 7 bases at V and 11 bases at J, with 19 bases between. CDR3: CASNPKTTGMQYF. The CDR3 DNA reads TGTGCCAGCAACCCCAAGACCACCGGAATGCAGTATTTT.

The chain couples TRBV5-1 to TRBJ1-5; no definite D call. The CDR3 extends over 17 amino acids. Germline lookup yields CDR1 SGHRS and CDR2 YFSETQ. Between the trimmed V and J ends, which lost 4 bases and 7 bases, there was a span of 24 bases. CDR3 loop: CASSPGLDPAREQPQHF. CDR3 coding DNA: TGCGCCAGCAGCCCGGGCCTGGACCCGGCGAGAGAACAGCCCCAGCATTTT.

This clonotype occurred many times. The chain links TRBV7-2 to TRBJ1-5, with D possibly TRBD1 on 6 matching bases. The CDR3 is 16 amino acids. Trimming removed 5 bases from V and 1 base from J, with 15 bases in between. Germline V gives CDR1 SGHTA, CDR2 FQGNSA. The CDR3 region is CASSPGGGLSNQPQHF. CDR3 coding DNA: TGTGCCAGCAGCCCTGGTGGGGGCTTGAGCAATCAGCCCCAGCATTTT.

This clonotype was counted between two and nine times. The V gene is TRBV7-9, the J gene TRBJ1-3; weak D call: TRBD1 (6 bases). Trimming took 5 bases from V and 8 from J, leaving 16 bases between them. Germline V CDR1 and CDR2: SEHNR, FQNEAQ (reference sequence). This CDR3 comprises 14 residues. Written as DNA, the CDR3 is TGTGCCAGCAGCCCGAGGACACAGGGAGACACCATATATTTT. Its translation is CASSPRTQGDTIYF.

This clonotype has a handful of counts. The CDR3, as DNA: TGTGCCACCAGCTCGCCCCCCGCGGGGGACGAGCAGTACTTC. As protein: CATSSPPAGDEQYF. This rearrangement joins TRBV15 to TRBJ2-7, with 7 bases fitting TRBD2. Trimming took 5 bases from V and 5 from J; bases not matched to a gene: 9. This CDR3 has 14 amino acids. Per the germline V gene, CDR1 is LNHNV and CDR2 is YYDKDF (reference sequence).

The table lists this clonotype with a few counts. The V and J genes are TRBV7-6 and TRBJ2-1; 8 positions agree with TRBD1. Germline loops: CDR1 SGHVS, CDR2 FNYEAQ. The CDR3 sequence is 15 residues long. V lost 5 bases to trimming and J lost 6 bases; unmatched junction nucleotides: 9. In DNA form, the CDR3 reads TGTGCCAGCAGCCTACAGGGGGGCCCTCTCAATGAGCAGTTCTTC. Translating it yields CASSLQGGPLNEQFF.

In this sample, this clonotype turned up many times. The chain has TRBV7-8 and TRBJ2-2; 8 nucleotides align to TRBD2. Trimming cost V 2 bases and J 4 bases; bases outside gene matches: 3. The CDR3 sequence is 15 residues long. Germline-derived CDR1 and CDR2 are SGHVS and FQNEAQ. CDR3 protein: CASSLSSGGTGELFF. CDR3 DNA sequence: TGTGCCAGCAGCTTATCGAGCGGGGGCACCGGGGAGCTGTTTTTT.